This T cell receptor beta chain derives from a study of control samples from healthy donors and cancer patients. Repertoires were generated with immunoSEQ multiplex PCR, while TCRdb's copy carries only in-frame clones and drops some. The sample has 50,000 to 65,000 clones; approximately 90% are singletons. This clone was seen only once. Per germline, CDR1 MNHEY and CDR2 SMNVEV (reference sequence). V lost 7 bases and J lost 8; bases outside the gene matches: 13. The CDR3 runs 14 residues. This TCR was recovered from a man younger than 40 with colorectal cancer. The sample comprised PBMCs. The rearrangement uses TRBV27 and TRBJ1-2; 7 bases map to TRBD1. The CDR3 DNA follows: TGTGCCAGCAACTCCTTGACAGGGAACGGAGGCTACACCTTC. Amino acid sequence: CASNSLTGNGGYTF.